Listed here are 19 T cell receptor beta chains from one sample, sequenced in a study of blood T cell repertoires in COVID-19. Repertoires were generated with immunoSEQ multiplex PCR, while TCRdb's copy carries only in-frame clones and drops some. The sample lists 400,000 or so clones, roughly nine tenths occurring once. What was sequenced was PBMCs or T cells enriched from blood (not recorded which). These receptors were collected from a man aged 30 to 39 who had recovered from COVID-19.

V and J are TRBV11-2 and TRBJ2-3, with 12 nucleotides matching TRBD2. CDR1 SGHAT and CDR2 FQNNGV come from the germline V gene. This CDR3 is built from 15 residues. Unmatched junction bases numbered 4, after V lost 5 bases and J lost 4 bases. Here the CDR3 reads CASSVLAGGADTQYF. DNA of the CDR3: TGTGCCAGCAGCGTTCTAGCGGGAGGGGCAGATACGCAGTATTTT.

V gene TRBV19 combines with J gene TRBJ1-2; D not certain. Trimming stripped 7 bases from V and 2 bases from J, with 11 bases between. This CDR3 has 13 residues. Germline V gives CDR1 LNHDA, CDR2 SQIVND (reference sequence). CDR3 protein: CASNSLPNYGYTF. In nucleotides, the CDR3 is TGTGCCAGTAACTCTCTCCCCAACTATGGCTACACCTTC.

This clone has just one count. This chain links TRBV2 with TRBJ2-1, with TRBD1 matching over 8 bases. V was pared by 4 bases and J by 1 base, with 3 bases of the junction left unmatched. Germline V lookup: CDR1 SNHLY, CDR2 FYNNEI. This CDR3 has 15 amino acids. CDR3 sequence: CASSVDRVSYNEQFF. In DNA, the CDR3 is TGTGCCAGCAGTGTGGACAGGGTTTCCTACAATGAGCAGTTCTTC.

This sequence joins TRBV28 and TRBJ1-5, with D maybe TRBD1 (5 bases). Germline-derived CDR1 and CDR2 are MDHEN and SYDVKM. There are 16 residues in the CDR3. Trimming removed 0 bases at V and 3 bases at J, with 12 bases between. The CDR3 loop reads CASSLWAGFNNQPQHF. CDR3 DNA: TGTGCCAGCAGTTTATGGGCAGGGTTTAACAATCAGCCCCAGCATTTT.

The chain joins TRBV19 to TRBJ2-7, with 10 nucleotides matching TRBD2. The CDR3 extends over 15 amino acids. Trimming removed 6 bases from V and 0 bases from J; junction bases left unmatched: 5. CDR1 is LNHDA and CDR2 is SQIVND in the germline V gene (reference sequence). DNA of the CDR3: TGTGCCAGTAGGAAATCTAGCGGGAGCTCCTACGAGCAGTACTTC. Amino acid sequence: CASRKSSGSSYEQYF.

This clone was detected once. The rearrangement uses TRBV5-1 and TRBJ2-1, with 11 positions matching TRBD2. The trim removed 4 bases at V and 5 bases at J, leaving 8 bases unmatched. The CDR3 is made up of 16 amino acids. Germline V gene lookup returns CDR1 SGHRS and CDR2 YFSETQ. The CDR3 is CASSPGGTSGHNEQFF. CDR3 nucleotide sequence: TGCGCCAGCAGCCCGGGGGGGACTAGCGGCCACAATGAGCAGTTCTTC.

V usage is TRBV28 and J usage is TRBJ1-1; TRBD1 matches at 11 bases. This CDR3 comprises 14 residues. Looked up from germline, CDR1 is MDHEN and CDR2 is SYDVKM. Trimming removed 7 bases from V and 3 bases from J; junction bases left unmatched: 4. The CDR3 is CASTSGQGDTEAFF. The CDR3 DNA is TGTGCCAGCACCTCGGGACAGGGGGACACTGAAGCTTTCTTT.

In this sample, this clone turned up once. The V gene is TRBV19, the J gene TRBJ2-7; TRBD1 might be the D (5 bases). Trimming left V 6 bases short and J 1 base short, with 10 bases between. Germline V lookup: CDR1 LNHDA, CDR2 SQIVND (reference sequence). The CDR3 has 13 residues. Here the CDR3 reads CASSLTESYEQYF. For the CDR3, the DNA is TGTGCCAGTAGCCTGACAGAGTCCTACGAGCAGTACTTC.

This rearrangement joins TRBV5-1 to TRBJ1-2, with D maybe TRBD1 (6 bases). Germline assignment: CDR1 SGHRS and CDR2 YFSETQ. This CDR3 region has 14 residues. Trimming shortened V by 0 bases and J by 5 bases, and 11 bases separated the two germline ends. The CDR3 DNA follows: TGCGCCAGCAGCTTGGCCGCGACAGGTTATGGCTACACCTTC. It codes for CASSLAATGYGYTF.

V gene TRBV30 combines with J gene TRBJ1-2; D is possibly TRBD1 (6 bases). The CDR3 has 13 residues. Germline assignment: CDR1 GTSNPN and CDR2 SVGIG (reference sequence). Trimming took 0 bases from V and 2 from J, leaving 7 bases between them. The CDR3 sequence: CAWSVTGNYGYTF. In DNA, the CDR3 is TGTGCCTGGAGTGTCACAGGGAACTATGGCTACACCTTC.

CDR3 sequence reads: CASSVRDRANSPLHF. DNA of the CDR3: TGTGCCAGCAGTGTCCGGGACAGGGCCAATTCACCCCTCCACTTT. The chain recombines TRBV28 with TRBJ1-6, with TRBD1 identical over 9 bases. The J segment lost 7 bases and the V segment lost 5 bases, leaving 6 bases of the junction unmatched. The CDR3 has 15 amino acids. Germline values: CDR1 MDHEN, CDR2 SYDVKM.

The chain links TRBV2 to TRBJ1-1; tentative D call: TRBD1 (5 bases). V lost 8 bases, J lost 1 base, and 14 bases lay in between. In germline, CDR1 is SNHLY, CDR2 FYNNEI. This CDR3 has 14 amino acids. The CDR3 coding sequence is TGTGCCAGCTCTTGGCAGGGTACGAACACTGAAGCTTTCTTT. It yields the protein CASSWQGTNTEAFF.

CDR3 sequence reads: CASSLGQGAYIQYF. The CDR3 nucleotides read TGTGCCAGCAGCCTTGGACAGGGGGCTTACATTCAGTACTTC. V is TRBV3-1 (or the pseudogene TRBV3-2) and J is TRBJ2-4; TRBD1 matches 11 bases. J lost 8 bases, V lost 4 bases, and 4 bases had no gene match. Germline assignment: CDR1 LGHDT and CDR2 YNNKEL (reference sequence). CDR3 length: 14 amino acids.

As to this clone: Within the sample, other DNA sequences also encode this same CDR3. This chain links TRBV9 with TRBJ2-7; TRBD1 matches at 7 bases. V lost 4 bases and J lost 0; bases outside the gene matches: 4. This CDR3 region has 14 residues. Germline loops: CDR1 SGDLS, CDR2 YYNGEE. In DNA form, the CDR3 reads TGTGCCAGCAGCAGGGGGACAGACTCCTACGAGCAGTACTTC. Protein sequence: CASSRGTDSYEQYF.

The CDR3 coding sequence is TGTGCCAGCTCACGACAGGGGCCGGCCCCACCAGAGTTAAACATTCAGTACTTC. This codes for CASSRQGPAPPELNIQYF. V is TRBV18 and J is TRBJ2-4, with TRBD1 matching over 8 bases. Trimming took 4 bases from V and 6 from J; bases not matched to a gene: 17. The CDR3 totals 18 residues. The germline V gene has CDR1 KGHSH and CDR2 LQKENI.

This clone was picked up one time. The chain has TRBV14 and TRBJ2-7; TRBD1 is a possible D gene (6 bases). The ends were cut back, 4 bases at V and 3 bases at J, with 16 bases in the middle. This CDR3 is 15 amino acids long. The germline V gene encodes CDR1 SGHDN and CDR2 FVKESK. CDR3 region: CASSLKTGHYYEQYF. The CDR3 DNA reads as TGTGCCAGCAGCCTCAAGACGGGACATTACTACGAGCAGTACTTC.

This sequence joins TRBV13 and TRBJ2-1; D ambiguous. Deletions cut 5 bases from V and 0 bases from J, with 14 bases between. Germline V gene data show CDR1 as PRHDT and CDR2 as FYEKMQ (reference sequence). The CDR3 runs to 16 residues. The DNA of the CDR3 is TGTGCCAGCAGCCTGCTAAAAAGCTCCTCCTACAATGAGCAGTTCTTC. This encodes CASSLLKSSSYNEQFF.

The chain has TRBV11-2 and TRBJ2-5; the D is unclear. CDR3 length equals 13 residues. Trimming left V 3 bases short and J 5 bases short, with 10 bases between. CDR1 and CDR2 (germline): SGHAT, FQNNGV. The CDR3 DNA sequence: TGTGCCAGCAGCTTTAACAGCCTGGAGACCCAGTACTTC. Translating gives CASSFNSLETQYF. Full variable domain (missing parts from reference TRBV11-2 and TRBJ2-5): EAGVAQSPRYKIIEKRQSVAFWCNPISGHATLYWYQQILGQGPKLLIQFQNNGVVDDSQLPKDRFSAERLKGVDSTLKIQPAKLEDSAVYLCASSFNSLETQYFGPGTRLLVL.

The rearrangement uses TRBV19 and TRBJ1-1; 9 nucleotides agree with TRBD1. With V trimmed by 6 bases and J by 5 bases, 16 bases remained unmatched. The germline V gene has CDR1 LNHDA and CDR2 SQIVND (reference sequence). The CDR3 is 17 amino acids. This CDR3 is CASRSWGQGGLGTEAFF. The DNA of the CDR3 is TGTGCCAGTAGGTCATGGGGACAGGGAGGGCTTGGTACTGAAGCTTTCTTT.